This T cell receptor beta chain was identified in a study of PD-L1 blockade in urothelial cancer. At the level of the study: Researchers looked at the blood 3 weeks (second dose) and 6 weeks after treatment began. Researchers found blood samples held a median of 141,255 T cells.

Germline V gene lookup returns CDR1 MDHEN and CDR2 SYDVKM. V lost 5 bases and J lost 10; bases outside the gene matches: 11. The CDR3 loop spans 14 amino acids. Repertoires were generated with immunoSEQ multiplex PCR, while TCRdb's copy carries only in-frame clones and drops some. This sample has over 75,000 clones, with roughly 90% found just once. This sample's time point: pretreatment peripheral blood. The specimen was PBMCs, collected around atezolizumab (anti-PD-L1) treatment. The rearrangement links TRBV28 to TRBJ2-1; 7 bases match TRBD2. The receptor's source is a woman aged 80 or older with urothelial cancer. DNA of the CDR3: TGTGCCAGCAGTCTCCGGGTGGGGGGGGAGGAGCAGTTCTTC. Translating gives CASSLRVGGEEQFF. The variable domain in full, completed from reference TRBV28 and TRBJ2-1, reads DVKVTQSSRYLVKRTGEKVFLECVQDMDHENMFWYRQDPGLGLRLIYFSYDVKMKEKGDIPEGYSVSREKKERFSLILESASTNQTSMYLCASSLRVGGEEQFFGPGTRLTVL.